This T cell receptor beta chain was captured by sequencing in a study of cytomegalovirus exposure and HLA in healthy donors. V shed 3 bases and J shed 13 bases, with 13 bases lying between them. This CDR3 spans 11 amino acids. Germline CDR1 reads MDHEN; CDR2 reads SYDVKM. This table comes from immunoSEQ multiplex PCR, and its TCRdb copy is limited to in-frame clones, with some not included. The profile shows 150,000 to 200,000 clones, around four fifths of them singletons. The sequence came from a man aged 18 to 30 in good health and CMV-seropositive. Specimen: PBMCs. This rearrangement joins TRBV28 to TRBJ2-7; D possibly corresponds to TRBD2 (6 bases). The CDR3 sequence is CASSFQREVYF. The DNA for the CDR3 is TGTGCCAGCAGTTTCCAGAGGGAGGTCTACTTC.